The sequence of this TCR beta chain was determined in a study of blood T cell repertoires in COVID-19. Study in general: Samples of COVID-19 (acute and convalescent) were obtained from the United States, Italy and Spain.

After removal of 1 base from V and 3 bases from J, the junction contained 3 bases not matched to a gene. CDR1 and CDR2 (germline): SNHLY, FYNNEI. CDR3 length: 15 amino acids. Some clones are missing from TCRdb's copy, which holds only in-frame ones; the method was immunoSEQ multiplex PCR. The sample includes 200,000 to 250,000 clones, around nine tenths of them seen just once. Material: PBMCs or T cells enriched from blood (not recorded which). The V call is TRBV2, the J call TRBJ2-7, with TRBD2 identical over 10 bases. The source of this sequence is a woman between 45 and 65 years old with acute COVID-19. CDR3 nucleotides: TGTGCCAGCAGTGAAGGAGCGGGAGGGGTCTACGAGCAGTACTTC. Translated, it gives CASSEGAGGVYEQYF.